The rows below give T cell receptor beta chains drawn from one sample of a study of blood T cell repertoires in COVID-19. Only in-frame clones appear in the TCRdb table, and some are missing; sequencing was by immunoSEQ multiplex PCR. Counted here are 200,000 or so clones, 70% to 90% occurring once; the ten biggest clones make up more than 3%. The sequenced sample was peripheral blood. The receptors originated from a man in his 60s with acute or convalescent COVID-19. CDR3s include the opening cysteine and the closing phenylalanine or tryptophan. D genes are given only for firm matches. Not every row has a clone size; where given, it reads once, few, many or a size class.

size,D,J,V,DNA,CDR3
NA,TRBD2,TRBJ2-1,TRBV3-1/TRBV3-2,TGTGCCAGCAGCCTCGGACTAGCGGGAGTTTCGCATGAGCAGTTCTTC,CASSLGLAGVSHEQFF
once,NA,TRBJ1-1,TRBV20-1,TGCAGTGCTAGTAGTCGGACTGCGAACACTGAAGCTTTCTTT,CSASSRTANTEAFF
NA,TRBD2,TRBJ2-7,TRBV10-3,TGTGCCCTAAAGCCTAGCGGGAGCTCCTACGAGCAGTACTTC,CALKPSGSSYEQYF
NA,TRBD2,TRBJ2-7,TRBV5-4,TGTGCCAGCAGCTTGGACACCGGACTAGCGGCTTACGAGCAGTACTTC,CASSLDTGLAAYEQYF
once,NA,TRBJ1-5,TRBV2,TGTGCCAGCACCAGAGGAAACACGGGAGGCTATAGCAATCAGCCCCAGCATTTT,CASTRGNTGGYSNQPQHF
NA,TRBD2,TRBJ2-7,TRBV7-2,TGTGCCAGCAGTTTCGGGCTAGCGGGGTACTACGAGCAGTACTTC,CASSFGLAGYYEQYF
NA,TRBD1,TRBJ2-1,TRBV3-1/TRBV3-2,TGTGCCAGCAGCCAAGAGTTGGGCAGGGGGTCGCCTGAGCAGTTCTTC,CASSQELGRGSPEQFF
NA,TRBD1,TRBJ2-7,TRBV23-1,TGCGCCAGCAGTCAACATAAATGCCCCGGGACAGGGCTTTACGAGCAGTACTTC,CASSQHKCPGTGLYEQYF
NA,NA,TRBJ1-5,TRBV18,TGTGCCAGCTCACCGGAGGGGCTCGACAATCAGCCCCAGCATTTT,CASSPEGLDNQPQHF
NA,NA,TRBJ2-7,TRBV9,TGTGCCAGCAGCTTCGACGGGGACTCCTACGAGCAGTACTTC,CASSFDGDSYEQYF
NA,TRBD2,TRBJ2-7,TRBV5-5,TGTGCCAGCAGCCCCCGGGGAGAGCGGGGCTCCTACGAGCAGTACTTC,CASSPRGERGSYEQYF
NA,TRBD1,TRBJ1-2,TRBV2,TGTGCCAGCAGTCGCCAGGGGGACGGCTATGGCTACACCTTC,CASSRQGDGYGYTF
once,NA,TRBJ2-5,TRBV18,TGTGCCAGCTCACCAGGAAGGGGTTCGGCCCAGTACTTC,CASSPGRGSAQYF
NA,TRBD1,TRBJ1-2,TRBV19,TGTGCCAGTAGTATCACCCTCCGGGACAGTTCCTATGGCTACACCTTC,CASSITLRDSSYGYTF
NA,NA,TRBJ1-5,TRBV2,TGTGCCAGCAGTGTACGACAGACGTACAATCAGCCCCAGCATTTT,CASSVRQTYNQPQHF
NA,NA,TRBJ2-5,TRBV21-1,TGTGCCAGCAGCAAATGTACTAGCGGGAATCAAGAGACCCAGTACTTC,CASSKCTSGNQETQYF
NA,NA,TRBJ1-2,TRBV6-2/TRBV6-3,TGTGCCAGCAGTTATCCGGAGGCCAGAGCCCTCTACTATGGCTACACCTTC,CASSYPEARALYYGYTF
NA,TRBD2,TRBJ2-7,TRBV19,TGTGCCAGTAGGGCCACGGGGGGGATCGAGCAGTACTTC,CASRATGGIEQYF
NA,NA,TRBJ2-2,TRBV19,TGTGCCAGTAAGGCAGGGGCGAACACCGGGGAGCTGTTTTTT,CASKAGANTGELFF
NA,NA,TRBJ1-2,TRBV12-3/TRBV12-4,TGTGCCAGCAGTTTGCAGGGAAGCTATGGCTACACCTTC,CASSLQGSYGYTF
NA,NA,TRBJ2-7,TRBV28,TGTGCCAGCAGTTTCCGGACAGCAATGGTCGAGCAGTACTTC,CASSFRTAMVEQYF
once,NA,TRBJ2-5,TRBV5-1,TGCGCCAGCCAGACCAGCGCCATCTCTCGGGAGACCCAGTACTTC,CASQTSAISRETQYF
NA,TRBD1,TRBJ1-5,TRBV4-3,TGCGCCAGCAGCCAAGAGACAGGGTCGGGTCAGCCCCAGCATTTT,CASSQETGSGQPQHF
NA,NA,TRBJ2-2,TRBV9,TGTGCCAGCAGCGTAACAGGGAGTAACGACGGGGAGCTGTTTTTT,CASSVTGSNDGELFF
NA,TRBD1,TRBJ2-3,TRBV7-3,TGTGCCAGCAGCAGGGACAGGCTCGGCACAGATACGCAGTATTTT,CASSRDRLGTDTQYF
NA,TRBD2,TRBJ2-1,TRBV6-5,TGTGCCAGCGGCCGAGAGACTAGCGGTTACAATGAGCAGTTCTTC,CASGRETSGYNEQFF
NA,NA,TRBJ2-1,TRBV5-4,TGTGCCAGCAGCTTGGGAGCGGAGGGGTACAATGAGCAGTTCTTC,CASSLGAEGYNEQFF
NA,TRBD1,TRBJ1-4,TRBV7-9,TGTGCCAGCAGCCCCCCCAGGGGGCCGGATGAAAAACTGTTTTTT,CASSPPRGPDEKLFF
NA,TRBD1,TRBJ2-2,TRBV30,TGTGCCTGGAGTGTACAGGGGGCTGGCACCGGGGAGCTGTTTTTT,CAWSVQGAGTGELFF
NA,NA,TRBJ2-6,TRBV28,TGTGCCAGCAGTTTAAGCGGCTCTGGGGCCAACGTCCTGACTTTC,CASSLSGSGANVLTF
NA,TRBD2,TRBJ2-7,TRBV27,TGTGCCAGCAGTTGGGACTCTAGCGGGAGGCCGGACGAGCAGTACTTC,CASSWDSSGRPDEQYF
NA,TRBD2,TRBJ2-7,TRBV7-2,TGTGCCAGCAGCTCCCCCCGCGGGAGGTTCTCCTACGAGCAGTACTTC,CASSSPRGRFSYEQYF
NA,NA,TRBJ2-2,TRBV5-1,TGCGCCAGCAGGGGACAGAACACCGGGGAGCTGTTTTTT,CASRGQNTGELFF
NA,TRBD1,TRBJ1-2,TRBV28,TGTGCCAGCAGCCCTCCGGGTAGGACAGGGGGCTATGGCTACACCTTC,CASSPPGRTGGYGYTF
NA,NA,TRBJ2-5,TRBV5-6,TGTGCCAGCAGCTTGAGGACAGTCCAAGAGACCCAGTACTTC,CASSLRTVQETQYF
few,TRBD1,TRBJ1-6,TRBV9,TGTGCCAGCAGCCGTATGTTCGGGGACAGGGCCAATTCACCCCTCCACTTT,CASSRMFGDRANSPLHF
NA,TRBD1,TRBJ2-7,TRBV29-1,TGCAGCGTTGGGGACAGGGTGATGGAGCAGTACTTC,CSVGDRVMEQYF
NA,TRBD2,TRBJ2-3,TRBV5-1,TGCGCCAGCAGCGGGCTAGCGGGTGTGGGAGATACGCAGTATTTT,CASSGLAGVGDTQYF
NA,TRBD1,TRBJ1-5,TRBV27,TGTGCCAGCAGTTCCGAAACAGGGGATCAGCCCCAGCATTTT,CASSSETGDQPQHF
NA,TRBD1,TRBJ1-6,TRBV7-8,TGTGCCAGCAGCTTTCAGACAGGGGTGGATTCACCCCTCCACTTT,CASSFQTGVDSPLHF
NA,NA,TRBJ2-5,TRBV7-8,TGTGCCAGCAGCTTACGGGAGTTTAGGGAGACCCAGTACTTC,CASSLREFRETQYF
NA,NA,TRBJ2-7,TRBV7-8,TGTGCCAGCAGCTTAGGGCCAGGGGCGGCCTACGAGCAGTACTTC,CASSLGPGAAYEQYF
NA,NA,TRBJ2-7,TRBV5-6,TGTGCCAGCAGCTTGCGGCTAGACGCCTCCTACGAGCAGTACTTC,CASSLRLDASYEQYF
NA,NA,TRBJ1-3,TRBV30,TGTGCCTGGAGCCAGCAACAGGCATTCTCTGGAAACACCATATATTTT,CAWSQQQAFSGNTIYF
NA,NA,TRBJ2-5,TRBV18,TGTGCCAGCTCACCGCTAGCCGGGGAGACCCAGTACTTC,CASSPLAGETQYF